The 31 T cell receptor beta chains listed next were all sequenced from one sample in a study of T cells in Graves' hyperthyroidism and ophthalmopathy. It was RNA transcripts that yielded the amplified TCR beta CDR3 regions. HTBI primers were the set used in a first-round RT-PCR of the TCR CDR3. TCRdb redid the calling of the multiplex PCR reads with MiXCR, one entry per CDR3 protein. The sample has about 400,000 distinct CDR3 sequences, more than 13% seen once. Sequencing used blood. These receptors all come from a woman aged 25 to 39 with Graves' hyperthyroidism.

This clonotype was recorded at least ten times. The chain carries TRBV28 and TRBJ1-5; TRBD1 matches at 9 bases. Germline assignment: CDR1 MDHEN and CDR2 SYDVKM. This CDR3 is built from 15 residues. Trimming cost V 4 bases and J 1 base; bases outside gene matches: 2. The CDR3 loop is CASSSGQGSNQPQHF. The DNA for the CDR3 is TGTGCCAGCAGTTCGGGACAGGGCAGCAATCAGCCCCAGCATTTT.

This clonotype appeared a few times. V usage is TRBV27 and J usage is TRBJ2-7; 9 positions match TRBD1. The CDR3 spans 13 residues. After removal of 5 bases from V and 2 bases from J, the junction contained 1 base not matched to a gene. Germline-derived CDR1 and CDR2 are MNHEY and SMNVEV (reference sequence). In DNA, the CDR3 is TGTGCCAGCAGTAGGACAGGGGCCTACGAGCAGTACTTC. Protein sequence: CASSRTGAYEQYF.

The chain is built from TRBV29-1 and TRBJ2-7, with 9 positions matching TRBD2. Germline CDR1 reads SQVTM; CDR2 reads ANQGSEA. Unmatched junction bases numbered 13, after V lost 1 base and J lost 3 bases. There are 17 residues in the CDR3. CDR3: CSVEAKERLAGNYEQYF. DNA for the CDR3: TGCAGCGTTGAAGCCAAAGAGAGGCTAGCGGGAAACTACGAGCAGTACTTC.

This clonotype has only a few counts. The CDR3 DNA reads as TGCGCCAGCAGCTCCACAGCTTACACTAATGAAAAACTGTTTTTT. It translates to CASSSTAYTNEKLFF. The V call is TRBV5-1, the J call TRBJ1-4, with D uncertain. The V gene's germline CDR1 is SGHRS and CDR2 YFSETQ. Trimming pared 3 bases from V and 2 bases from J, leaving 11 bases between. The CDR3 spans 15 residues.

This clonotype showed up many times. V usage is TRBV28 and J usage is TRBJ1-1; tentative D call: TRBD1 (5 bases). Germline V lookup: CDR1 MDHEN, CDR2 SYDVKM. The CDR3 consists of 13 residues. Trimming removed 5 bases from V and 4 bases from J, with 11 bases in between. CDR3 DNA: TGTGCCAGCAGTACGCAGGGACGCACTGAAGCTTTCTTT. Translated: CASSTQGRTEAFF.

This clonotype turned up a few times. A read error may be the cause here, since a much bigger clone is one base away. This chain uses TRBV2 with TRBJ1-5; a weak D match, TRBD1 (6 bases). Germline loops: CDR1 SNHLY, CDR2 FYNNEI. This CDR3 is built from 15 residues. CDR3 protein: CASVTGRGGNQSQHF. The CDR3 nucleotides read TGTGCCAGCGTAACAGGGAGAGGCGGCAATCAGTCCCAGCATTTT.

This clonotype showed up many times. V is TRBV28 and J is TRBJ1-5; 7 nucleotides align to TRBD1. Germline assignment: CDR1 MDHEN and CDR2 SYDVKM. This CDR3 comprises 15 residues. Losses at the gene ends were 3 bases for V and 7 bases for J; bases not matched to a gene: 9. This CDR3 is CASSFRDRATQPQHF. The CDR3 DNA reads TGTGCCAGCAGTTTTCGAGACAGGGCGACCCAGCCCCAGCATTTT.

At least ten counts were recorded for this clonotype. V and J are TRBV27 and TRBJ2-5; the D gene is possibly TRBD1 (6 bases). Per germline, CDR1 MNHEY and CDR2 SMNVEV (reference sequence). Trimming took 3 bases from V and 1 from J, leaving 18 bases between them. This CDR3 contains 17 residues. The CDR3 DNA is TGTGCCAGCAGTTTGGGTCGTCCCAGGGGAACCCAAGAGACCCAGTACTTC. Translation gives CASSLGRPRGTQETQYF.

There are many counts of this clonotype. The CDR3 protein is CASSEVVAGGAQYF. CDR3 nucleotide sequence: TGTGCCAGCAGTGAAGTGGTTGCGGGAGGGGCCCAGTACTTC. V is TRBV2 and J is TRBJ2-5, with 9 bases matching TRBD2. J was trimmed by 9 bases and V by 1 base; bases with no gene match: 6. The CDR3 has 14 residues. Looked up from germline, CDR1 is SNHLY and CDR2 is FYNNEI.

In its sample, this clonotype was seen many times. This chain uses TRBV27 with TRBJ2-5; D remains unclear. Germline CDR1 is MNHEY and CDR2 is SMNVEV (reference sequence). Between the trimmed V and J ends, which lost 3 bases and 3 bases, there was a span of 11 bases. This CDR3 has 14 amino acids. The CDR3 DNA reads as TGTGCCAGCAGTTTTAAGGGTTCTAAAGAGACCCAGTACTTC. This gives the protein CASSFKGSKETQYF.

In its sample, this clonotype was seen many times. In nucleotides, the CDR3 is TGTGCCACCAGTGGGTCTAGCGTGTTCAGGGAGGACAATGAGCAGTTCTTC. Encoded protein: CATSGSSVFREDNEQFF. The V gene is TRBV24-1, the J gene TRBJ2-1; D is perhaps TRBD2 (6 bases). CDR1 KGHDR and CDR2 SFDVKD come from the germline V gene. V was clipped by 5 bases and J by 5 bases, with 21 bases between them. The CDR3 runs 17 residues.

The gene calls are TRBV6-1 and TRBJ1-2; unclear D gene. The V gene's germline CDR1 is MNHNS and CDR2 SASEGT. The CDR3 has 11 residues. Between the trimmed V and J ends, which lost 6 bases and 8 bases, there was a span of 10 bases. The CDR3 bases are TGTGCCAGCAGGGACGGACGGGGCTACACCTTC. Protein sequence: CASRDGRGYTF.

This chain connects TRBV11-1 to TRBJ2-1, with 8 nucleotides matching TRBD1. The length of the CDR3 is 15 residues. The germline V gene has CDR1 SGHAT and CDR2 FQDESV (reference sequence). J lost 0 bases, V lost 6 bases, and 4 bases had no gene match. CDR3 region: CASRTGVGSYNEQFF. The CDR3 nucleotides read TGTGCCAGCAGGACAGGGGTAGGCTCCTACAATGAGCAGTTCTTC.

This clonotype was detected ten times or more. The chain employs TRBV7-9 and TRBJ2-5, with D uncertain. Between the trimmed V and J ends, which lost 5 bases and 5 bases, there was a span of 15 bases. The germline V gene encodes CDR1 SEHNR and CDR2 FQNEAQ (reference sequence). There are 14 residues in the CDR3. CDR3 loop: CASSQTEPGETQYF. CDR3 coding DNA: TGTGCCAGCAGCCAAACAGAACCTGGGGAGACCCAGTACTTC.

Ten or more counts support this clonotype. The rearrangement uses TRBV28 and TRBJ2-7, with D unresolved. CDR3 length: 13 amino acids. CDR1 is MDHEN, CDR2 SYDVKM, per germline. Deletions cut 4 bases from V and 3 bases from J, with 10 bases between. CDR3 nucleotides: TGTGCCAGCAGTTCCACCCCTAACTACGAGCAGTACTTC. Translated, it gives CASSSTPNYEQYF.

This clonotype was detected only a few times. CDR3 protein: CASSSRPSSWVEQFF. CDR3 coding DNA: TGTGCCAGCAGCTCTAGACCATCCTCATGGGTTGAGCAGTTCTTC. The chain recombines TRBV7-7 with TRBJ2-1; no clear D gene. Deletions cut 4 bases from V and 9 bases from J, with 19 bases between. Germline V gene sequence: CDR1 SSHAT, CDR2 FNYEAQ (reference sequence). This CDR3 spans 15 amino acids.

This clonotype was counted at least ten times. V is TRBV7-2 and J is TRBJ2-7; no definite D call. Trimming shortened V by 3 bases and J by 6 bases, and 18 bases separated the two germline ends. CDR1 is SGHTA, CDR2 FQGNSA, per germline. CDR3 length equals 15 residues. CDR3 DNA: TGTGCCAGCAGCTTTATTCGTCCAGCTGTCGGCGAGCAGTACTTC. Translation: CASSFIRPAVGEQYF. The variable domain in full, completed from reference TRBV7-2 and TRBJ2-7, reads GAGVSQSPSNKVTEKGKDVELRCDPISGHTALYWYRQSLGQGLEFLIYFQGNSAPDKSGLPSDRFSAERTGGSVSTLTIQRTQQEDSAVYLCASSFIRPAVGEQYFGPGTRLTVT.

This clonotype was counted ten times or more. The chain links TRBV28 to TRBJ2-3, with D possibly being TRBD2 (6 bases). CDR3 length: 16 residues. Looked up from germline, CDR1 is MDHEN and CDR2 is SYDVKM. V was trimmed by 2 bases and J by 0 bases, leaving 12 bases between them. Here the CDR3 DNA reads TGTGCCAGCAGTTTACGTGGCGGGATGAGCACAGATACGCAGTATTTT. Encoded protein: CASSLRGGMSTDTQYF.

This clonotype was seen many times. This rearrangement joins TRBV20-1 to TRBJ2-7; the match to TRBD1 covers 7 bases. Trimming at V came to 5 bases and at J to 0 bases, leaving 13 bases not matched to a gene. This CDR3 contains 16 residues. CDR1 DFQATT and CDR2 SNEGSKA come from the germline V gene (reference sequence). CDR3: CSAHRDRLGFSYEQYF. The CDR3 nucleotides are TGCAGTGCTCATAGGGACAGACTCGGGTTCTCCTACGAGCAGTACTTC.

This chain connects TRBV6-1 to TRBJ2-1, with 7 positions matching TRBD2. The CDR3 is made up of 18 amino acids. The germline CDR1 and CDR2 sequences are MNHNS and SASEGT. V dropped 2 bases and J dropped 1; count of bases not matched to a gene: 11. CDR3 in amino acids: CASSESSPAGYSYNEQFF. The DNA for the CDR3 is TGTGCCAGCAGTGAATCCAGCCCAGCGGGATATTCCTACAATGAGCAGTTCTTC.

This clonotype was detected ten times or more. This chain uses TRBV6-1 with TRBJ1-4; 8 bases align to TRBD1. The CDR3 runs 15 residues. CDR1 and CDR2 (germline): MNHNS, SASEGT. After removal of 6 bases from V and 7 bases from J, the junction contained 10 bases not matched to a gene. The DNA for the CDR3 is TGTGCCAGCAGCCTTTCAGGGGGCGGCGGTGAAAAACTGTTTTTT. Protein: CASSLSGGGGEKLFF.

This clonotype was seen at least ten times. The gene calls are TRBV28 and TRBJ1-1; D ambiguous. Trimming removed 5 bases from V and 3 bases from J, with 7 bases in between. Per germline, CDR1 MDHEN and CDR2 SYDVKM. The CDR3 is made up of 12 amino acids. The CDR3 DNA reads TGTGCCAGCAGTACCCTTCACACTGAAGCTTTCTTT. As protein: CASSTLHTEAFF.

This clonotype was found many times. The CDR3 region is CASSFGTDYEQYF. CDR3 sequence (DNA): TGTGCCAGCAGTTTTGGGACAGACTACGAGCAGTACTTC. The chain recombines TRBV12-3 or TRBV12-4 with TRBJ2-7; 7 nucleotides align to TRBD1. The CDR3 loop spans 13 amino acids. With 3 bases clipped from V and 3 bases from J, the junction kept 2 bases outside the gene matches.

A single count supports this clonotype. A much bigger clone sits one base away, suggesting this may be a read error. The gene calls are TRBV2 and TRBJ2-3, with D perhaps matching TRBD1 (6 bases). V was cut by 7 bases and J by 8 bases, with 16 bases left in between. The CDR3 totals 13 residues. The germline V gene encodes CDR1 SNHLY and CDR2 FYNNEI. Here the CDR3 reads CASKPPDSSTQYF. CDR3 nucleotides: TGTGCCAGCAAACCCCCGGACAGTTCTACGCAGTATTTT.

The table lists this clonotype with many counts. V is TRBV7-2 and J is TRBJ1-4; unclear D gene. Trimming took 3 bases from V and 7 from J, leaving 12 bases between them. Germline CDR1 and CDR2: SGHTA and FQGNSA. CDR3 length: 14 residues. The CDR3 protein is CASSFLGGGEKLFF. Written as DNA, the CDR3 is TGTGCCAGCAGCTTCCTGGGAGGAGGTGAAAAACTGTTTTTT.

This clonotype was counted between two and nine times. A junction boundary mismatches the germline segment, possibly from a read error. The chain links TRBV5-1 to TRBJ2-7, with no clear D. Germline CDR1 and CDR2: SGHRS and YFSETQ. The CDR3 loop spans 15 amino acids. This CDR3 is CASRLGMVGGYEQYF. The CDR3 DNA sequence: TGCGCCAGCAGGTTGGGTATGGTAGGCGGCTACGAGCAGTACTTC.

This clonotype was seen at least ten times. The chain carries TRBV11-2 and TRBJ2-2; possible D gene TRBD1, 6 bases. In germline, CDR1 is SGHAT, CDR2 FQNNGV. V shed 3 bases and J shed 1 base, with 15 bases lying between them. CDR3 length: 17 amino acids. The CDR3 DNA sequence: TGTGCCAGCAGCTTGGGGGCGGAACTTTGGAACACCGGGGAGCTGTTTTTT. Residues: CASSLGAELWNTGELFF.

The chain carries TRBV19 and TRBJ1-5, with 9 bases matching TRBD1. J lost 4 bases, V lost 6 bases, and 7 bases had no gene match. Per germline, CDR1 LNHDA and CDR2 SQIVND (reference sequence). The CDR3 has 15 residues. The CDR3 here is CASRPKGQGNQPQHF. CDR3 in DNA: TGTGCCAGTAGGCCAAAAGGACAGGGGAATCAGCCCCAGCATTTT.

This clonotype was recorded at least ten times. The chain has TRBV28 and TRBJ2-5, with a weak D call TRBD2 (5 bases). The ends were cut back, 7 bases at V and 2 bases at J, with 17 bases in the middle. Germline-derived CDR1 and CDR2 are MDHEN and SYDVKM. The CDR3 runs 15 residues. CDR3: CASNEGLGRQETQYF. CDR3 DNA sequence: TGTGCCAGCAACGAGGGTTTGGGTAGGCAAGAGACCCAGTACTTC.

This clonotype came up a few times. The V call is TRBV6-1, the J call TRBJ2-7; 7 nucleotides align to TRBD2. V lost 6 bases and J lost 4; bases outside the gene matches: 6. This CDR3 contains 13 residues. Per germline, CDR1 MNHNS and CDR2 SASEGT. CDR3 bases: TGTGCCAGCAGGGCGGGAGTTTTGTACGAGCAGTACTTC. Amino acids: CASRAGVLYEQYF.

This clonotype was observed many times. V gene TRBV7-8 combines with J gene TRBJ2-1, with D perhaps being TRBD1 or TRBD2 (5 bases each). The CDR3 contains 13 residues. The V end was cut by 5 bases, the J end by 5 bases, with 10 bases between. Germline-derived CDR1 and CDR2 are SGHVS and FQNEAQ. CDR3 coding DNA: TGTGCCAGCAGCCAGGGACCAGACAATGAGCAGTTCTTC. This translates into CASSQGPDNEQFF.